A selection of T cell receptor beta chains follows, all from one sample in a study of cytomegalovirus exposure and HLA in healthy donors. Data came from immunoSEQ multiplex PCR; TCRdb stores just in-frame clones and leaves some out. The profile shows around 99,000 clones, roughly 79% of them singletons. Sequencing used PBMCs. The receptors were gathered from a woman in her 30s in good health and CMV-seronegative. Each CDR3 is given with its conserved first and last residue. Fields, in order: CDR3 protein, D gene, V gene. D genes are given only for firm matches.

cdr3_aa: CASSWRGQTSTDTQYF; d_call: -; v_call: TRBV5-1
cdr3_aa: CASSPLASYNEQFF; d_call: -; v_call: TRBV18
cdr3_aa: CASSVPTGTRIYEQYF; d_call: -; v_call: TRBV9
cdr3_aa: CASLRDAGANVLTF; d_call: -; v_call: TRBV7-9
cdr3_aa: CASSRDRGETQYF; d_call: TRBD1; v_call: TRBV19
cdr3_aa: CASSPVRTGGPNTEAFF; d_call: TRBD1; v_call: TRBV5-1
cdr3_aa: CASSPLQGGHGYTF; d_call: -; v_call: TRBV18
cdr3_aa: CASSQEYGGSGRAAEQFF; d_call: TRBD2; v_call: TRBV4-1
cdr3_aa: CASKSRHGEETQYF; d_call: -; v_call: TRBV2
cdr3_aa: CASSLSAGGYEQYF; d_call: TRBD2; v_call: TRBV5-8
cdr3_aa: CASSFQGPEQYF; d_call: -; v_call: TRBV7-2
cdr3_aa: CASSAYRSDTQYF; d_call: -; v_call: TRBV7-9
cdr3_aa: CASSLGYGGQNGYTF; d_call: -; v_call: TRBV5-6
cdr3_aa: CASSPWMEGTEAFF; d_call: -; v_call: TRBV9
cdr3_aa: CASSQVRRVESGDEQYF; d_call: -; v_call: TRBV4-1
cdr3_aa: CSADFPYNEQFF; d_call: -; v_call: TRBV29-1
cdr3_aa: CASARDSVYEQYF; d_call: TRBD1; v_call: TRBV14
cdr3_aa: CAWSVSTQGGYTF; d_call: -; v_call: TRBV30
cdr3_aa: CSVGLAAYEQYF; d_call: TRBD2; v_call: TRBV29-1
cdr3_aa: CASSSVGSPDRGYTF; d_call: -; v_call: TRBV5-4
cdr3_aa: CASTNGQGAIGTGELFF; d_call: TRBD1; v_call: TRBV18
cdr3_aa: CASSVRAQNTEAFF; d_call: -; v_call: TRBV9
cdr3_aa: CASSFWTGTYEQYF; d_call: -; v_call: TRBV7-2
cdr3_aa: CASSERTSTKETQYF; d_call: TRBD2; v_call: TRBV2